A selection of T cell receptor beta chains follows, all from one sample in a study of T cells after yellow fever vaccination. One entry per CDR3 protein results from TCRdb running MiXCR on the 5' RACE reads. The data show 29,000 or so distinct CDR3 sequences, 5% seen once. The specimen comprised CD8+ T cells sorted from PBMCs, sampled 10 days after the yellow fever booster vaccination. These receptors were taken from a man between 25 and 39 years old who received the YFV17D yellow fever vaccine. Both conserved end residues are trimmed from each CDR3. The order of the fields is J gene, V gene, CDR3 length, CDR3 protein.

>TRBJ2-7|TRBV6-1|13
ASSEAPGDNYEQY
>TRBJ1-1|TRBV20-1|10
SAGAGGAEAF
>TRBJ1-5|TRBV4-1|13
ASSQVPQGNQPQH
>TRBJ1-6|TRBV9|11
ASRGLSDSPLH
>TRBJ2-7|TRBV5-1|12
ASSLDSGGNEQY
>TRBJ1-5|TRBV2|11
ASRRYSNQPQH
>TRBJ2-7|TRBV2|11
ASSGTDSYEQY
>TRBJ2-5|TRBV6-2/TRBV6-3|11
ASSAPGRETQY
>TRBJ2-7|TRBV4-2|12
ASSRAGPIHEQY
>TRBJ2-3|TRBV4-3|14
ASSQDERGGRDTQY
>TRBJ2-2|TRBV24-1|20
GASDPGPGLAGGPSVIGELF
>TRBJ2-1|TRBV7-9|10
ASSFDSDEQF
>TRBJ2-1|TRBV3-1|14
ASSQGGGFKGDEQF
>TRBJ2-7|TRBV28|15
ASSLSRTRVSSYEQY
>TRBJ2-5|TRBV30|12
AWSPPGGQETQY
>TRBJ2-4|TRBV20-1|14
SARGDRPGTANIQY
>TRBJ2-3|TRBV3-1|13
ATSQQLPGAQSQY
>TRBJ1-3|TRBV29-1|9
SVGYGNTIY